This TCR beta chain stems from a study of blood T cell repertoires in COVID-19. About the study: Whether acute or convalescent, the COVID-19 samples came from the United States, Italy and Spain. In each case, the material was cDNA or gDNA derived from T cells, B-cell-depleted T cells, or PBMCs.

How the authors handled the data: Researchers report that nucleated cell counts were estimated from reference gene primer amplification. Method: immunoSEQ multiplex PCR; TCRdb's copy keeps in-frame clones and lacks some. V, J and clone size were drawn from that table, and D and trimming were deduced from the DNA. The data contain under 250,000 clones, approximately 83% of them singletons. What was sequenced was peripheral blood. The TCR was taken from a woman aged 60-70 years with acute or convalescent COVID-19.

The CDR3 spells CASSKPGQAKGEQYF. As DNA, the CDR3 is TGCGCCAGCAGCAAACCGGGACAGGCTAAGGGCGAGCAGTACTTC. V is TRBV5-1 and J is TRBJ2-7, with 8 bases lining up with TRBD1. Unmatched junction bases numbered 12, after V lost 4 bases and J lost 6 bases. The CDR3 is 15 residues long. CDR1 SGHRS and CDR2 YFSETQ come from the germline V gene.